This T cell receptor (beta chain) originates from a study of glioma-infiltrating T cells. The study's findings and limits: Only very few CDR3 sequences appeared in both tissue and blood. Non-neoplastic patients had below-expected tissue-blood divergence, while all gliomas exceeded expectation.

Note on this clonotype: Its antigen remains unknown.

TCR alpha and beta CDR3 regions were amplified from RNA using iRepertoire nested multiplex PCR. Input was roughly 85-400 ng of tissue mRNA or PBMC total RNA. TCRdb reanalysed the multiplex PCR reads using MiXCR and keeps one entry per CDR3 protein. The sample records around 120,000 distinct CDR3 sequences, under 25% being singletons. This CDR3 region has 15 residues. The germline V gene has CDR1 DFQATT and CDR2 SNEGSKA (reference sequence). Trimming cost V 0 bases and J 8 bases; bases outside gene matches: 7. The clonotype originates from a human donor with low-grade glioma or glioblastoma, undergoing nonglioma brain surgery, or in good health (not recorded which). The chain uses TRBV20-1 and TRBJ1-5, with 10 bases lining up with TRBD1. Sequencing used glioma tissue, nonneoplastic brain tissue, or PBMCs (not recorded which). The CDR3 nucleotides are TGCAGTGCTAGAGATACCGGACAGGGGGGTAAGCCCCAGCATTTT. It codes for CSARDTGQGGKPQHF.